This T cell receptor (beta chain) appears in the sequencing data of a study of Ad26.COV2.S vaccination and SARS-CoV-2 variants. Method: immunoSEQ multiplex PCR; TCRdb's copy keeps in-frame clones and lacks some. The sample records roughly 350,000 clones, around 89% being singletons. Germline lookup yields CDR1 SGDLS and CDR2 YYNGEE. The CDR3 extends over 14 amino acids. V was shortened by 4 bases and J by 8 bases, with 16 bases between the two germline ends. Treatment of the sample: some 19 received Ad26.COV2.S at low or high dose, single or two shots; roughly 5 received placebo; per-sample allocation not given. The investigators took samples on day 63 after the first vaccine or placebo injection.

V and J are TRBV9 and TRBJ2-1; the D call may be TRBD1 or TRBD2 (6 bases each). The clonotype was recovered from a person aged 18-60 years who received the Ad26.COV2.S COVID-19 vaccine or a placebo. Sequencing was performed on peripheral blood, taken in a trial of Ad26.COV2.S vaccine versus placebo. CDR3 sequence (DNA): TGTGCCAGCAGCTCGGGACAAACGGGGGATGAGCAGTTCTTC. Its protein product is CASSSGQTGDEQFF.